This T cell receptor beta chain comes out of a study of human T cells and chemical hapten exposure (dated by TCRdb to 2020 to 2023). Turning to the overall study: For sensitization, 2% DPC in acetone was applied to a roughly 2 cm by roughly 2 cm area of upper inner arm skin. Blood for TCR sequencing was provided by twenty-nine alopecia patients at one to four time points (pre-sensitization, 2, 6 and 24 weeks). The libraries were sequenced as a pool, and the TCR yield per sample differed mostly because of small variations in library volumes within the pool. Blood samples were taken from patients before sensitization (week 0) and at 2, 6 and about 24 weeks after DPC sensitization. Alopecia areata with under or over 50% scalp involvement, alopecia totalis and alopecia universalis were represented in the patient cohort, which was mostly female. Patch testing on the upper back used Finn chambers containing 0.01% DPC, with scoring done after 6 days according to International Contact Dermatitis Research Group standards. Peripheral blood TCR repertoire changes were tracked in vivo in alopecia patients during primary and secondary sensitization to the hapten diphenylcyclopropenone (DPC). Throughout the study period of roughly 24 weeks, patients also received therapeutic DPC doses to the scalp every week.

CDR1 and CDR2 are read off the germline V gene as MNHEY and SVGEGT. The CDR3 measures 15 amino acids from cysteine to phenylalanine. Only the CDR3 DNA stays, 45 bases, in frame from base 1. At the junction V is shortened by 6 bases and J by 5 bases; bases outside the gene matches: 8. Reading the label with the study, this specimen's time point is: patch test 2, 6 weeks after DPC sensitization. What this sample's treatment or condition label stands for: therapeutic diphenylcyclopropenone sensitization with weekly scalp DPC. At each patch-test visit, blood was drawn before the patch test was applied. To be eligible, patients had to be aged 18 to 70, diagnosed with alopecia and judged suitable for DPC therapy, while pregnant patients were excluded. Total RNA was isolated from unfractionated whole blood collected in Tempus Blood RNA tubes. The library was produced with RACE. These reads were obtained on a NextSeq 500. Library preparation attached unique molecular identifiers to individual cDNA molecules for quantitative, reproducible TCR counting. Each blood RNA sample was used to sequence both TCR alpha and TCR beta chains. In the source study's methods: A median of approximately 96,000 TCRs per sample was observed, with a range of about 20,000 to 750,000. The Decombinator software suite was used to annotate the V, J and CDR3 of the TCR reads. To make PS versus PT1 abundance plots, every sample was subsampled to the same number of TCRs (28,000). TCRs were defined as expanded if absent before sensitization and observed at least eight times at the 2-week time point. In-frame beta chains were kept once TCRdb had trimmed the public reads at Q25 with fastp and called clones with MiXCR. One record per CDR3 amino acid sequence lists the most common genes and DNA. Here the V and J calls rest on TCRdb's processing, not on the authors' analysis. Counted in this sample were about 85,000 distinct CDR3 sequences; 11% of them appeared once. Around 1.5% of the sample is held by the ten biggest clonotypes.

Details on this clonotype: The target of this receptor is not known. No quality values exist for individual bases; no much larger clone is one base distant.

What the study reported, not specific to this receptor: Repeated subsampling changed both the strength of the expansion versus patch-test correlation and the threshold at which that correlation became significant. A positive correlation was found between the number of PT1 expanded TCRs and patch test score, with significance reached at thresholds 8, 16 and 32 but not 4. The number of TCRs above 1 in 1000 frequency did not change with DPC sensitization; there was no evidence of global repertoire structure alterations. Compared with pre-sensitization or healthy control sets, expanded TCRs formed significantly more large CDR3 similarity clusters, which is consistent with antigen-driven responses. Alopecia, a presumed autoimmune disease, was present in all patients, so the immune response of the patients might differ from that of healthy individuals.

The source is a man between 18 and 35 years old with alopecia areata. Some clones in this sample may be carry-over from other donors' samples. This material consisted of whole blood, taken in connection with sensitization to the hapten diphenylcyclopropenone (DPC). Recombination linked TRBV6-2 or TRBV6-3 to TRBJ2-1; TRBD1 fits 9 bases in the junction. The CDR3 here reads CASRSAGTGNNEQFF. The nucleotide sequence reads as follows: TGTGCCAGCAGAAGTGCCGGGACAGGGAACAATGAGCAGTTCTTC.